The rows below give T cell receptor beta chains drawn from one sample of a study of T cell clonotyping in hematopoietic cell transplantation. The data were produced by immunoSEQ multiplex PCR, yet TCRdb's version contains in-frame clones alone and is incomplete. This table has tens of thousands of clones, 90% to 96% appearing once. Source: peripheral blood mononuclear cells, taken before stem cell transplant. The receptors originated from a woman between 45 and 60 years old with acute myeloid leukemia. Some clones in this sample may be carry-over from other donors' samples. CDR3s leave out the opening cysteine and the closing phenylalanine or tryptophan. Clone size appears in some rows only: once, few, many, or a class for an expanded clone.

V,size,J,CDR3
TRBV4-1,-,TRBJ1-1,ASSQVQVANTEAF
TRBV4-1,-,TRBJ1-3,ASSLGGGDSGNTIY
TRBV30,-,TRBJ2-3,AWGGRAGALGSTDTQY
TRBV29-1,many,TRBJ1-5,SVTIQGTGNQPQH
TRBV19,-,TRBJ2-7,ASSISRDRHEQY
TRBV4-2,-,TRBJ2-7,ASSQDWASGFYEQY
TRBV29-1,-,TRBJ1-2,SFGGDGYT
TRBV28,-,TRBJ2-7,ASSLLASGDSYEQY
TRBV10-2,-,TRBJ2-7,ASGTGNYEQY
TRBV11-2,-,TRBJ2-1,ASSPSGVFNEQF
TRBV7-8,-,TRBJ2-7,ASSSTSGRIYEQY
TRBV9,-,TRBJ1-3,ASSVEWENTIY
TRBV28,-,TRBJ1-3,ASRDVALEPEY